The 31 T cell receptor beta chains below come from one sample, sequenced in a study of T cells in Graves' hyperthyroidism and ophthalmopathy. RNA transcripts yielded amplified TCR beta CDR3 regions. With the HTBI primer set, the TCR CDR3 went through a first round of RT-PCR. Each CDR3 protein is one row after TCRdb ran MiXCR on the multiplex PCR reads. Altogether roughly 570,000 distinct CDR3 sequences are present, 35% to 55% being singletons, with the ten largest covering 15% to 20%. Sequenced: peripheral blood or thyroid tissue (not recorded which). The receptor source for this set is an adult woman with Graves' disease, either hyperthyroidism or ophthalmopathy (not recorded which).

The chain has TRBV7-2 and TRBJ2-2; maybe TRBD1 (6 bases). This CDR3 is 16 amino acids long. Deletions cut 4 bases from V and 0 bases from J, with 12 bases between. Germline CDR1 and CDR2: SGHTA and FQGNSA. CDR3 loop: CASSSTGYTNTGELFF. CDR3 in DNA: TGTGCCAGCAGCTCGACAGGATACACGAACACCGGGGAGCTGTTTTTT.

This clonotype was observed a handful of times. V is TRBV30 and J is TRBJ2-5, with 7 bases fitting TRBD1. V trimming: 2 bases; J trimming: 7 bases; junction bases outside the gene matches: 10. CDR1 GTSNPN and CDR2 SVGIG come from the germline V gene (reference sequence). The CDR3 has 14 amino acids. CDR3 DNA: TGTGCCTGGAGTCGGGGACAGCTAGTAGGGACCCAGTACTTC. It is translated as CAWSRGQLVGTQYF.

DNA for the CDR3: TGCAGTGCAAGACTGGGGACAGCTAGCTATGGCTACACCTTC. As protein: CSARLGTASYGYTF. The rearrangement joins TRBV20-1 to TRBJ1-2; 7 bases line up with TRBD1. Looked up from germline, CDR1 is DFQATT and CDR2 is SNEGSKA (reference sequence). J gave up 4 bases and V 6 bases, and 11 bases lay outside the gene matches. This CDR3 has 14 amino acids.

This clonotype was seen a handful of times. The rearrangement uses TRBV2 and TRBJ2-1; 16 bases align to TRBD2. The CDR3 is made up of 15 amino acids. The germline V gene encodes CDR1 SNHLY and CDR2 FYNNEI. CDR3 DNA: TGTGCGGGACTAGCGGGAGGGCTCTCCTACAATGAGCAGTTCTTC. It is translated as CAGLAGGLSYNEQFF.

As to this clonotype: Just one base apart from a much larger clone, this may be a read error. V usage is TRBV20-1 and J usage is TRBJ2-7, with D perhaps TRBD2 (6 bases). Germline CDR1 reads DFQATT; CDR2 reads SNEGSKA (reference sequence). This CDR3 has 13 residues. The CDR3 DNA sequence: TGCGGTGCTTCGAAGGGGACCTTGGGGGGGCAGTACTTC. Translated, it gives CGASKGTLGGQYF.

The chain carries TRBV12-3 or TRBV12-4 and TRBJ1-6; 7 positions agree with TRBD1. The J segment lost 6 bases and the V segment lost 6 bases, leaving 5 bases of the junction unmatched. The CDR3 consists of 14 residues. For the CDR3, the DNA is TGTGCCAGCAGGCTGGGACAGCTTAATTCACCCCTCCACTTT. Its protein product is CASRLGQLNSPLHF.

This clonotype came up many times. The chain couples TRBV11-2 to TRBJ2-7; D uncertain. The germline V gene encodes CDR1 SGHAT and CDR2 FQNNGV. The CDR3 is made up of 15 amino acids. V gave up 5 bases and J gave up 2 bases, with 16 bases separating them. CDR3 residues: CASSISTPITYEQYF. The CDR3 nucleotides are TGTGCCAGCAGCATATCGACACCGATCACCTACGAGCAGTACTTC.

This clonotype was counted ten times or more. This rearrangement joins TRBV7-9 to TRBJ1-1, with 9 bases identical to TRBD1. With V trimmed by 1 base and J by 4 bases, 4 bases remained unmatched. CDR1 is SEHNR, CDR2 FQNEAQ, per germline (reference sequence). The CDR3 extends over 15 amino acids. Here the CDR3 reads CASSLVGTGSTEAFF. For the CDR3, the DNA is TGTGCCAGCAGCTTAGTAGGGACAGGGAGCACTGAAGCTTTCTTT.

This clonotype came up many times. The CDR3 region is CASSLLSYFGSGNTIYF. CDR3 DNA: TGTGCCAGCAGCTTACTGTCGTATTTCGGTTCTGGAAACACCATATATTTT. The chain joins TRBV7-2 to TRBJ1-3; no definite D call. The germline V gene encodes CDR1 SGHTA and CDR2 FQGNSA. The CDR3 spans 17 residues. V was clipped by 2 bases and J by 1 base, with 15 bases between them.

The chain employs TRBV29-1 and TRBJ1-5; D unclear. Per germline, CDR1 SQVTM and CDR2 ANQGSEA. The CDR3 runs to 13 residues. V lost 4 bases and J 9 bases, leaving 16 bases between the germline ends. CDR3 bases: TGCAGCGTTGCCCGCAGTCCAGATCTGCCCCAGCATTTT. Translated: CSVARSPDLPQHF.

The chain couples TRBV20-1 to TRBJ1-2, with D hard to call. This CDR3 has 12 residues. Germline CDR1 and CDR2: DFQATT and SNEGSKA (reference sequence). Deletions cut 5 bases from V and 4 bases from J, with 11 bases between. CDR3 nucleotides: TGCAGTGCTGAGAGTATGATCTATGGCTACACCTTC. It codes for CSAESMIYGYTF.

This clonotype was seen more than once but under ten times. The CDR3: CAWSVGGPGELFF. For the CDR3, the DNA is TGTGCCTGGAGTGTAGGAGGTCCCGGGGAGCTGTTTTTT. The chain links TRBV30 to TRBJ2-2, with TRBD2 as a possible D gene (5 bases). Trimming took off 0 bases at V and 6 bases at J, with 8 bases between the two ends. Germline V gene lookup returns CDR1 GTSNPN and CDR2 SVGIG (reference sequence). The CDR3 loop spans 13 amino acids.

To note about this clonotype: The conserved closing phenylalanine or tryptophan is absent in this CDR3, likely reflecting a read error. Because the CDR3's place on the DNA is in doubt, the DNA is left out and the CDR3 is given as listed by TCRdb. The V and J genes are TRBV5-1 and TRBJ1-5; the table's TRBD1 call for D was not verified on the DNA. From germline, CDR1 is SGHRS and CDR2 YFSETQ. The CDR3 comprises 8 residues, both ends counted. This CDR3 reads CASSLTGK.

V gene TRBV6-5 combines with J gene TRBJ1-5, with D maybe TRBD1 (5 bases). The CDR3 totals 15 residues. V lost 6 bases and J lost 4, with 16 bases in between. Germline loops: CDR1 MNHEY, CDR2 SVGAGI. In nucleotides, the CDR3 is TGTGCCAGCAGCCGGGACTTTCGGGGGAATCAGCCCCAGCATTTT. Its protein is CASSRDFRGNQPQHF.

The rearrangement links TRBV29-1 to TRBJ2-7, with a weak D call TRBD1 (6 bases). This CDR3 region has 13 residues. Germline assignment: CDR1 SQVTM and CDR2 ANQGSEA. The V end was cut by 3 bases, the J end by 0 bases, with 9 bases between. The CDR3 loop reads CSVEGTLSYEQYF. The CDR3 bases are TGCAGCGTTGAGGGGACACTCTCCTACGAGCAGTACTTC.

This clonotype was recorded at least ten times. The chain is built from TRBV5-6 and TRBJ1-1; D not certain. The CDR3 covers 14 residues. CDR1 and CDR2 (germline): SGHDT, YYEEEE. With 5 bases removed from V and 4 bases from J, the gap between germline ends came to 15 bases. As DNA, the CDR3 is TGTGCCAGCAGTCCCCTCGGAGGGTTCACTGAAGCTTTCTTT. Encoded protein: CASSPLGGFTEAFF.

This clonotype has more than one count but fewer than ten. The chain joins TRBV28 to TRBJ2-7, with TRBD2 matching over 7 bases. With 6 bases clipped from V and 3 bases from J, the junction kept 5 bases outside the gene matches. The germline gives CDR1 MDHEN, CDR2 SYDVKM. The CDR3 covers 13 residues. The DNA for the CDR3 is TGTGCCAGCAGCGGGAGGAAGTACTACGAGCAGTACTTC. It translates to CASSGRKYYEQYF.

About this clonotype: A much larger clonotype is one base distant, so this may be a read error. This chain's CDR3 is CASSLGRAGELLF. The CDR3 DNA sequence: TGTGCCAGCAGCTTAGGCAGGGCTGGGGAGCTGCTTTTT. V usage is TRBV11-1 and J usage is TRBJ2-2; either TRBD1 or TRBD2 may supply D (5 bases each). CDR1 and CDR2 (germline): SGHAT, FQDESV (reference sequence). This CDR3 region has 13 residues.

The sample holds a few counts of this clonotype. The CDR3 DNA reads TGTGCCAGCAGTTCCCCGGGACAGGAGTATTACGAGCAGTACTTC. Encoded protein: CASSSPGQEYYEQYF. The V call is TRBV28, the J call TRBJ2-7, with TRBD1 matching 8 bases. The CDR3 has 15 residues. Germline CDR1 is MDHEN and CDR2 is SYDVKM. The J segment lost 4 bases and the V segment lost 4 bases, leaving 9 bases of the junction unmatched.

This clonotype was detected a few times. DNA of the CDR3: TGTGCCAGCAGCCCTAGGACTAGCGGGGTGAAAGAGACCCAGTACTTC. It specifies CASSPRTSGVKETQYF. The chain joins TRBV28 to TRBJ2-5; 12 bases agree with TRBD2. The length of the CDR3 is 16 residues. V was pared by 6 bases and J by 3 bases, with 8 bases of the junction left unmatched. Germline V gene data show CDR1 as MDHEN and CDR2 as SYDVKM.

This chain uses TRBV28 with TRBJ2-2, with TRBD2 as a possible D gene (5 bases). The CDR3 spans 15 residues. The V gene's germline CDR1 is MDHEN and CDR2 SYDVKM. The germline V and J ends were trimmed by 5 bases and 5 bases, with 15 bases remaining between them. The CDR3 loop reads CASSPTTSSTGELFF. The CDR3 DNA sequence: TGTGCCAGCAGTCCCACAACTAGTAGTACCGGGGAGCTGTTTTTT. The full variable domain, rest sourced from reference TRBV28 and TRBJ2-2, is DVKVTQSSRYLVKRTGEKVFLECVQDMDHENMFWYRQDPGLGLRLIYFSYDVKMKEKGDIPEGYSVSREKKERFSLILESASTNQTSMYLCASSPTTSSTGELFFGEGSRLTVL.

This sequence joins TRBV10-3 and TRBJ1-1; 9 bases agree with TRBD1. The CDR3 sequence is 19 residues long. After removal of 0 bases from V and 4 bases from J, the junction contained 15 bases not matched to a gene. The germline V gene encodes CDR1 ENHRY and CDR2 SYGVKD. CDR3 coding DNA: TGTGCCATCAGTGAGTCGTTGGGACAGGGATATTCTGGTCGCACTGAAGCTTTCTTT. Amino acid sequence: CAISESLGQGYSGRTEAFF.

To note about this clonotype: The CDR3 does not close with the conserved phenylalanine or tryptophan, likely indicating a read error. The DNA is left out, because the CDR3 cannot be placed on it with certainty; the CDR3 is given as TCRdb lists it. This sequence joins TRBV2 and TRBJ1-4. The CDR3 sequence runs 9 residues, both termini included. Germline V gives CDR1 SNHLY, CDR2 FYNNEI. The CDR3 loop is CASSAEIPR.

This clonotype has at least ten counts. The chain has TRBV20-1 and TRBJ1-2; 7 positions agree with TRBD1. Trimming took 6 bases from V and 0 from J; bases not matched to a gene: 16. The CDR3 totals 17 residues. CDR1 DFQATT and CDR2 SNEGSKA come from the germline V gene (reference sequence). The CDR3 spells CSAFSTGTRGPNYGYTF. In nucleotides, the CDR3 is TGCAGTGCATTCTCGACGGGAACTAGGGGGCCTAACTATGGCTACACCTTC.

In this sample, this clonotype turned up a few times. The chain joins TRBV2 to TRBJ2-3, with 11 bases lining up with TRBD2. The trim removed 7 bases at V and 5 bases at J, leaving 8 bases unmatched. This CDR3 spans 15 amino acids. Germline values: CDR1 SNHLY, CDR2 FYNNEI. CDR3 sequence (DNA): TGTGCCAGCAACCCACCCGGACTAGCGGGAGATACGCAGTATTTT. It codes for CASNPPGLAGDTQYF.

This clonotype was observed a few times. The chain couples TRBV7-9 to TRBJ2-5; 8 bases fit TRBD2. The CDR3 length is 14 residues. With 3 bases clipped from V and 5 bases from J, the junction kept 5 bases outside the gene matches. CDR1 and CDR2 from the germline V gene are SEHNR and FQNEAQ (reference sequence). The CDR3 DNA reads TGTGCCAGCAGCTTGGGAGCGGGAGTGGAGACCCAGTACTTC. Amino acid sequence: CASSLGAGVETQYF.

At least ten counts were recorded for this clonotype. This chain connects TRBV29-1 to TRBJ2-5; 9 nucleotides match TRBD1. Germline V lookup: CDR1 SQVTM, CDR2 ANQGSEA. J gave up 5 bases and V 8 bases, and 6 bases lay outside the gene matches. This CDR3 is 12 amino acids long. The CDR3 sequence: CSCYRGRETQYF. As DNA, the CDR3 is TGCAGCTGTTACAGGGGGCGCGAGACCCAGTACTTC.

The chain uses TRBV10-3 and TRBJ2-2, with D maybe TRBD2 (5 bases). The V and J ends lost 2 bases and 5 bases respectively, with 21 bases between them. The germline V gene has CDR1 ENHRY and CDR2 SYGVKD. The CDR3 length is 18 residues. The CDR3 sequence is CAISEVGVLPPDTGELFF. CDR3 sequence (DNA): TGTGCCATCAGTGAGGTGGGAGTTCTCCCCCCGGATACCGGGGAGCTGTTTTTT.

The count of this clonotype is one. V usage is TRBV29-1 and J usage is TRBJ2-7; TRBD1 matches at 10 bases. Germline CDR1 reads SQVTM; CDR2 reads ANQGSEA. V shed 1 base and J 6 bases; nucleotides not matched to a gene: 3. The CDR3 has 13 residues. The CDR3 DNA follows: TGCAGCGTTGAAGTTGACAGGGGGCCCGAGCAGTACTTC. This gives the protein CSVEVDRGPEQYF.

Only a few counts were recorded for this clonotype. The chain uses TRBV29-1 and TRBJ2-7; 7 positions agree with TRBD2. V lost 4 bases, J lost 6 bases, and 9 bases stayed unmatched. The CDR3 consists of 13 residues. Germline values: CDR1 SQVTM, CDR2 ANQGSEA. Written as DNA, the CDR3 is TGCAGCGTTGGGGAGGGCCAAATGGGCGAGCAGTACTTC. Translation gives CSVGEGQMGEQYF.

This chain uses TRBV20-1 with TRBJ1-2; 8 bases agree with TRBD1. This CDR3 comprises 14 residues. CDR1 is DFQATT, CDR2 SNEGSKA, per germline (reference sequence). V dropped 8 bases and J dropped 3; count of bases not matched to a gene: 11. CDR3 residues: CSSRTGRLDYGYTF. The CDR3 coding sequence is TGCAGTTCGAGGACAGGGAGGTTGGACTATGGCTACACCTTC.